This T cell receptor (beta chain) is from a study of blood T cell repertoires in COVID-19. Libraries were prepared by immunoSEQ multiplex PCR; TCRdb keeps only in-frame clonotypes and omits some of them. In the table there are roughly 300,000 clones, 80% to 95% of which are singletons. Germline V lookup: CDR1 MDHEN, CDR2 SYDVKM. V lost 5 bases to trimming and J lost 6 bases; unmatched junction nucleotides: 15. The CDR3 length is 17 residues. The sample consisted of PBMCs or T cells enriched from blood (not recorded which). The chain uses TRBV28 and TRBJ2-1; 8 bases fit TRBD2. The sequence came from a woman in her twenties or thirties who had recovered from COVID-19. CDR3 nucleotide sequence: TGTGCCAGCAGTCGGGCCGATTTCGGGAGGGCGCCCAATGAGCAGTTCTTC. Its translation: CASSRADFGRAPNEQFF.